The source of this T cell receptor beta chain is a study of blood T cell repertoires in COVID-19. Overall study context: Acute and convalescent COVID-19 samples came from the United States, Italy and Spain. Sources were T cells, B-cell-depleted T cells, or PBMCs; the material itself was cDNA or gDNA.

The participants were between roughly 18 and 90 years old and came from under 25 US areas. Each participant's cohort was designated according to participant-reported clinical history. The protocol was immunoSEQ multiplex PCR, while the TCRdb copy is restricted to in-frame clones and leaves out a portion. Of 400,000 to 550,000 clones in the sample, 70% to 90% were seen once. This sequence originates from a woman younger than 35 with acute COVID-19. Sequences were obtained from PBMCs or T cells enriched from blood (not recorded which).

CDR3 sequence: CASSPKGLGLNTEAFF. The CDR3 DNA reads as TGTGCCAGCTCACCCAAGGGACTCGGATTGAACACTGAAGCTTTCTTT. The chain recombines TRBV18 with TRBJ1-1; possible D gene TRBD1, 5 bases. This CDR3 has 16 amino acids. Germline V gene data show CDR1 as KGHSH and CDR2 as LQKENI. Between the trimmed V and J ends, which lost 3 bases and 0 bases, there was a span of 14 bases.